A single T cell receptor (beta chain) is shown here with its context. What it recognizes is unknown. In germline, CDR1 is SEHNR, CDR2 FQNEAQ (reference sequence). The CDR3 runs 15 residues. Trimming removed 5 bases at V and 1 base at J, with 11 bases between. The record originates from a study of shared clonotypes between healthy human individuals. General observations from the study: Blood alone was sampled, and tissue repertoires likely differ. Generally, naive subsets (rather than memory subsets) showed larger estimated richness.

The study drew all its donors from Caucasian adults living in Nashville, Tennessee. Measured with immunoSEQ multiplex PCR; TCRdb has only the in-frame clones, and not every one. The profile covers about 520,000 clones, with about 96% appearing a single time and around 0.067% taken by the ten largest. Material for sequencing was naive CD4+ T cells sorted from blood. Subset denoted: CD45RA+ positively selected. This chain connects TRBV7-9 to TRBJ1-4, with D tentatively TRBD1 (5 bases). The sequence was obtained from a woman in her 30s in good health. The CDR3 loop reads CASSRGAVTNEKLFF. The DNA of the CDR3 is TGTGCCAGCAGCAGAGGGGCCGTAACTAATGAAAAACTGTTTTTT.